These 8 T cell receptor beta chains came from one sample sequenced in a study of blood T cell repertoires in COVID-19. Some clones are missing from TCRdb's copy, which holds only in-frame ones; the method was immunoSEQ multiplex PCR. The top ten clones hold 1.9% of a sample with roughly 100,000 clones, 80% to 95% of them seen once. Sample: peripheral blood. These receptors were collected from a woman aged 50 to 65 with COVID-19, enrolled during active disease.

This clone rates as medium-sized. The chain couples TRBV15 to TRBJ2-7, with TRBD1 matching over 10 bases. Germline V gene data show CDR1 as LNHNV and CDR2 as YYDKDF (reference sequence). This CDR3 comprises 14 residues. The V and J ends lost 8 bases and 2 bases, in that order; junction bases with no gene match: 6. The CDR3 sequence is CATAGTGAPYEQYF. For the CDR3, the DNA is TGTGCCACCGCCGGGACAGGGGCACCCTACGAGCAGTACTTC.

V is TRBV27 and J is TRBJ1-5; D is possibly TRBD1 (6 bases). This CDR3 is built from 18 residues. The V end was cut by 3 bases, the J end by 0 bases, with 18 bases between. Germline CDR1 reads MNHEY; CDR2 reads SMNVEV (reference sequence). The chain's CDR3 is CASSLSRGTLLSNQPQHF. CDR3 coding DNA: TGTGCCAGCAGTTTGTCCAGGGGAACTCTACTTAGCAATCAGCCCCAGCATTTT.

V gene TRBV7-9 combines with J gene TRBJ1-5; D is uncertain. Deletions cut 5 bases from V and 6 bases from J, with 14 bases between. The germline V gene encodes CDR1 SEHNR and CDR2 FQNEAQ (reference sequence). The CDR3 is made up of 14 amino acids. CDR3 DNA: TGTGCCAGCAGCGAGGGATCCAGCGGTCAGCCCCAGCATTTT. Protein sequence: CASSEGSSGQPQHF.

This clone appeared a single time. The chain combines TRBV5-1 with TRBJ2-2, with 8 bases fitting TRBD1. J was trimmed by 6 bases and V by 2 bases; bases with no gene match: 0. The germline CDR1 and CDR2 sequences are SGHRS and YFSETQ. This CDR3 is 13 amino acids long. The CDR3 DNA follows: TGCGCCAGCAGCTTCAGGGGGCCCGGGGAGCTGTTTTTT. It codes for CASSFRGPGELFF.

The genes are TRBV15 and TRBJ1-2; weak D call: TRBD1 (5 bases). From germline, CDR1 is LNHNV and CDR2 YYDKDF (reference sequence). The germline V and J ends were trimmed by 0 bases and 7 bases, with 15 bases remaining between them. CDR3 length equals 15 residues. As DNA, the CDR3 is TGTGCCACCAGCAGAGATTCAGGGATAGCCGGTGGCTACACCTTC. Protein product: CATSRDSGIAGGYTF.

V is TRBV4-3 and J is TRBJ2-3; TRBD1 might be the D (6 bases). Germline V gives CDR1 LGHNA, CDR2 YSLEER. Trimming removed 0 bases at V and 5 bases at J, with 12 bases between. The CDR3 loop spans 15 amino acids. CDR3 loop: CASSQEGQPRDTQYF. The CDR3 DNA follows: TGCGCCAGCAGCCAAGAAGGACAGCCTCGAGATACGCAGTATTTT.

The V call is TRBV5-1, the J call TRBJ2-5, with D possibly matching TRBD1 (6 bases). The CDR3 totals 14 residues. Per the germline V gene, CDR1 is SGHRS and CDR2 is YFSETQ. V was pared by 0 bases and J by 3 bases, with 9 bases between. The CDR3 coding sequence is TGCGCCAGCAGCTTGGGTGGGGGCAAAGAGACCCAGTACTTC. Its protein product is CASSLGGGKETQYF.

This chain uses TRBV10-3 with TRBJ2-3, with 12 nucleotides matching TRBD2. Germline V lookup: CDR1 ENHRY, CDR2 SYGVKD. CDR3 size: 14 residues. Trimming cost V 3 bases and J 8 bases; bases outside gene matches: 3. This CDR3 is CAISELAGGTTQYF. DNA of the CDR3: TGTGCCATCAGTGAACTAGCGGGGGGAACTACGCAGTATTTT.